The 13 T cell receptor beta chains presented below share a single source sample, sequenced in a study of Graves' ophthalmopathy and Graves' hyperthyroidism. RNA transcripts provided the template for amplifying TCR beta CDR3 regions. After a first-round RT-PCR with HTBI primers, a second-round multiplex PCR was run. Using its own MiXCR run on the multiplex PCR reads, TCRdb lists one record per CDR3 protein. Of hundreds of thousands of distinct CDR3 sequences in the sample, about 20% are singletons; the top ten hold 7.1%. The sample was peripheral blood. These receptors were taken from a woman in her late teens or twenties with stable Graves' hyperthyroidism. Some clones in this sample may be carry-over from other donors' samples.

This clonotype has more than one count but fewer than ten. The chain has TRBV12-3 or TRBV12-4 and TRBJ2-2, with D hard to call. The CDR3 is 11 amino acids. The V and J ends lost 0 bases and 11 bases respectively, with 4 bases between them. The CDR3, as DNA: TGTGCCAGCAGTTTAGCGCAAGAGCTGTTTTTT. It yields the protein CASSLAQELFF.

This clonotype was counted ten times or more. J is TRBJ2-2 and V is TRBV12-3 or TRBV12-4; D is ambiguous. This CDR3 has 14 amino acids. V dropped 6 bases and J dropped 2 bases, with 10 bases sitting between them. The CDR3 here is CASSPSRNTGELFF. The CDR3 region has the DNA TGTGCCAGCAGCCCATCACGAAACACCGGGGAGCTGTTTTTT.

A few counts support this clonotype. The chain has TRBV6-5 and TRBJ2-7, with D possibly being TRBD1 (5 bases). Trimming cost V 1 base and J 5 bases, with 12 bases left between them. The germline CDR1 and CDR2 sequences are MNHEY and SVGAGI. The CDR3 has 14 residues. The chain's CDR3 is CASSYWASQDEQYF. CDR3 sequence (DNA): TGTGCCAGCAGTTACTGGGCATCACAGGACGAGCAGTACTTC.

This clonotype was recorded at least ten times. The rearrangement links TRBV29-1 to TRBJ2-7, with D maybe TRBD2 (5 bases). CDR1 and CDR2 from the germline V gene are SQVTM and ANQGSEA. The length of the CDR3 is 13 residues. V lost 4 bases, J lost 5 bases, and 15 bases lay in between. The CDR3 reads CSVAKRERNEQYF. Here the CDR3 DNA reads TGCAGCGTTGCTAAGAGGGAGCGGAACGAGCAGTACTTC.

There are many counts of this clonotype. The missing conserved phenylalanine or tryptophan at the end of this CDR3 makes a read error likely. The chain is built from TRBV28 and TRBJ2-5; D might be TRBD1 or TRBD2, each matching 5 bases. Trimming removed 3 bases from V and 5 bases from J, with 16 bases in between. CDR3 size: 15 residues. The germline gives CDR1 MDHEN, CDR2 SYDVKM. CDR3 coding DNA: TGTGCCAGCAGTTTTGAGGGAGCGTGGGGGGAGACCCAGTACCTC. As protein: CASSFEGAWGETQYL.

This clonotype was observed many times. The gene calls are TRBV4-2 and TRBJ2-7; D may be TRBD2 (5 bases). The CDR3 length is 15 residues. V lost 0 bases and J lost 3, with 12 bases in between. CDR1 LGHNA and CDR2 YNFKEQ come from the germline V gene. The CDR3 nucleotides are TGTGCCAGCAGCCAAGAGAATAGCGCCTACTACGAGCAGTACTTC. This gives the protein CASSQENSAYYEQYF.

With regard to this clonotype: A much larger clone lies a single base off, so this may be a read error. The CDR3 nucleotides read TGTGCCAGCAGTTTAGCGTGGGTGGCAGGTGGCACTGAAGCTTTCTTT. Translated: CASSLAWVAGGTEAFF. The genes are TRBV12-3 or TRBV12-4 and TRBJ1-1; D unresolved. The CDR3 has 16 residues. The V end lost 0 bases, the J end lost 4 bases, and 15 bases lay between the germline ends.

This chain uses TRBV4-1 with TRBJ1-1; D possibly corresponds to TRBD1 (5 bases). The ends were cut back, 2 bases at V and 10 bases at J, with 11 bases in the middle. Germline V gene sequence: CDR1 MGHRA, CDR2 YSYEKL. This CDR3 has 12 residues. CDR3 sequence reads: CASSQRGSGAFF. CDR3 coding DNA: TGCGCCAGCAGCCAACGGGGGTCGGGAGCTTTCTTT.

The chain is built from TRBV18 and TRBJ1-1, with no clear D. CDR3 length equals 13 residues. V was cut by 6 bases and J by 0 bases, with 8 bases left in between. Looked up from germline, CDR1 is KGHSH and CDR2 is LQKENI. The CDR3 sequence is CASSTYLNTEAFF. The CDR3, as DNA: TGTGCCAGCTCTACATACCTGAACACTGAAGCTTTCTTT.

The chain combines TRBV6-1 with TRBJ2-2, with a tentative D call TRBD1 (6 bases). The CDR3 is 15 amino acids. Germline CDR1 and CDR2: MNHNS and SASEGT. V lost 2 bases, J lost 5 bases, and 12 bases lay in between. The chain's CDR3 is CASSEFGGGTGELFF. The DNA of the CDR3 is TGTGCCAGCAGTGAATTTGGGGGCGGAACCGGGGAGCTGTTTTTT.

In this sample, this clonotype turned up many times. The chain joins TRBV11-2 to TRBJ1-2; D ambiguous. CDR3 length equals 13 residues. Deletions cut 3 bases from V and 7 bases from J, with 12 bases between. The germline V gene encodes CDR1 SGHAT and CDR2 FQNNGV. In DNA form, the CDR3 reads TGTGCCAGCAGCTTGGTCTCAAGCGGTGGCTACACCTTC. Its translation is CASSLVSSGGYTF. The variable domain in full, completed from reference TRBV11-2 and TRBJ1-2, reads EAGVAQSPRYKIIEKRQSVAFWCNPISGHATLYWYQQILGQGPKLLIQFQNNGVVDDSQLPKDRFSAERLKGVDSTLKIQPAKLEDSAVYLCASSLVSSGGYTFGSGTRLTVV.

This clonotype was seen more than once but under ten times. The V call is TRBV4-1, the J call TRBJ2-7; D is ambiguous. Germline CDR1 and CDR2: MGHRA and YSYEKL. CDR3 length: 14 residues. Trimming pared 2 bases from V and 2 bases from J, leaving 10 bases between. DNA of the CDR3: TGCGCCAGCAGCCAACCCGGACCTACCTACGAGCAGTACTTC. Encoded protein: CASSQPGPTYEQYF.

This clonotype has ten or more counts. The chain employs TRBV13 and TRBJ1-2, with a weak D call TRBD1 (5 bases). Between the trimmed V and J ends, which lost 9 bases and 4 bases, there was a span of 12 bases. The CDR3 contains 12 residues. CDR1 is PRHDT and CDR2 is FYEKMQ in the germline V gene (reference sequence). The CDR3 reads CASQQGGYGYTF. CDR3 DNA: TGTGCCAGTCAGCAGGGTGGCTATGGCTACACCTTC. Based on the CDR3 plus reference TRBV13 and TRBJ1-2, the full variable domain is AAGVIQSPRHLIKEKRETATLKCYPIPRHDTVYWYQQGPGQDPQFLISFYEKMQSDKGSIPDRFSAQQFSDYHSELNMSSLELGDSALYFCASQQGGYGYTFGSGTRLTVV.